These 28 T cell receptor beta chains share one sample of origin, sequenced in a study of identifying expanded T cells in peripheral blood. TCRdb's table, derived via immunoSEQ multiplex PCR, lists solely in-frame clones and lacks some. This table has about 94,000 clones, approximately 91% appearing once. Sequencing was performed on blood. These receptors were obtained from a person between 18 and 69 years old in good health.

In this sample, this clone turned up once. The CDR3 protein is CASRTDRAGNTIYF. DNA of the CDR3: TGTGCCAGCAGAACGGACAGGGCCGGAAACACCATATATTTT. The genes are TRBV2 and TRBJ1-3; 8 bases match TRBD1. Germline lookup yields CDR1 SNHLY and CDR2 FYNNEI. CDR3 length equals 14 residues. V lost 6 bases, J lost 4 bases, and 5 bases stayed unmatched.

This clone is large by share. V is TRBV10-1 and J is TRBJ2-3; 9 nucleotides agree with TRBD2. CDR1 is WNHNN and CDR2 is SYGVQD in the germline V gene (reference sequence). This CDR3 contains 16 residues. V was clipped by 1 base and J by 2 bases; unmatched bases: 4. CDR3 nucleotide sequence: TGCGCCAGCAGTGAGTACGGCGGGGGGGACACAGATACGCAGTATTTT. This codes for CASSEYGGGDTDTQYF.

The rearrangement joins TRBV7-8 to TRBJ1-5; perhaps TRBD1 as D (6 bases). The V and J ends lost 7 bases and 7 bases respectively, with 11 bases between them. Germline CDR1 is SGHVS and CDR2 is FQNEAQ. The CDR3 sequence is 12 residues long. The CDR3 sequence is CASTKGGQPQHF. The CDR3 DNA reads TGTGCCAGCACTAAAGGGGGGCAGCCCCAGCATTTT.

The chain is built from TRBV5-6 and TRBJ2-3; the match to TRBD1 covers 8 bases. Germline-derived CDR1 and CDR2 are SGHDT and YYEEEE. The CDR3 has 17 amino acids. The V segment lost 0 bases and the J segment 3 bases; nucleotides outside the gene matches: 9. The CDR3 coding sequence is TGTGCCAGCAGCTTGGGTCTGGCAGGGGGCTGGACAGATACGCAGTATTTT. Translated: CASSLGLAGGWTDTQYF.

The chain recombines TRBV5-6 with TRBJ1-2; D is possibly TRBD1 (6 bases). CDR1 is SGHDT and CDR2 is YYEEEE in the germline V gene. V lost 3 bases and J 8 bases, leaving 14 bases between the germline ends. The CDR3 runs 13 residues. CDR3 in amino acids: CASSYGGGYGYTF. The DNA for the CDR3 is TGTGCCAGCAGCTATGGTGGGGGCTACGGCTACACCTTC.

This clone was seen a handful of times. This chain uses TRBV6-5 with TRBJ2-7; 7 bases match TRBD1. Germline V lookup: CDR1 MNHEY, CDR2 SVGAGI. The CDR3 sequence is 14 residues long. The trim removed 4 bases at V and 12 bases at J, leaving 15 bases unmatched. The CDR3 DNA is TGTGCCAGCAGTTCACCTGGGACAGACCCTACCTGGTACTTC. This translates into CASSSPGTDPTWYF.

The gene calls are TRBV9 and TRBJ1-1; D not certain. Trimming took 1 base from V and 4 from J, leaving 14 bases between them. This CDR3 spans 15 amino acids. The germline gives CDR1 SGDLS, CDR2 YYNGEE. CDR3 sequence reads: CASSVLGSLTTEAFF. DNA of the CDR3: TGTGCCAGCAGCGTATTAGGGTCTCTGACCACTGAAGCTTTCTTT.

Written as DNA, the CDR3 is TGTGCCAGCAGCGAAGTTGGACTTGGTGTCGGTACGCAGTATTTT. Amino acids: CASSEVGLGVGTQYF. The V call is TRBV14, the J call TRBJ2-3, with TRBD2 as a possible D gene (5 bases). Per germline, CDR1 SGHDN and CDR2 FVKESK. V shed 5 bases and J shed 8 bases, with 20 bases lying between them. CDR3 length equals 15 residues. Full variable domain (missing parts from reference TRBV14 and TRBJ2-3): EAGVTQFPSHSVIEKGQTVTLRCDPISGHDNLYWYRRVMGKEIKFLLHFVKESKQDESGMPNNRFLAERTGGTYSTLKVQPAELEDSGVYFCASSEVGLGVGTQYFGPGTRLTVL.

V and J are TRBV7-9 and TRBJ1-4; a weak D match, TRBD1 (5 bases). The CDR3 covers 16 residues. CDR1 and CDR2 (germline): SEHNR, FQNEAQ (reference sequence). V shed 6 bases and J shed 3 bases, with 17 bases lying between them. The CDR3: CASSSSPTVPNEKLFF. The CDR3 DNA follows: TGTGCCAGCAGTTCAAGTCCGACAGTCCCTAATGAAAAACTGTTTTTT.

This chain uses TRBV4-2 with TRBJ2-5, with a possible D match to TRBD2 (5 bases). The CDR3 runs to 16 residues. The V gene lost 0 bases and the J gene lost 5 bases, with 16 bases spanning the gap. CDR1 is LGHNA, CDR2 YNFKEQ, per germline. CDR3 DNA: TGTGCCAGCAGCCAAGATCTGGCAGGACGGAGGGAGACCCAGTACTTC. Its protein is CASSQDLAGRRETQYF.

There are a few counts of this clone. The rearrangement uses TRBV18 and TRBJ2-7, with a tentative D call TRBD2 (8 bases). This CDR3 comprises 16 residues. With 6 bases removed from V and 1 base from J, the gap between germline ends came to 19 bases. CDR1 and CDR2 (germline): KGHSH, LQKENI. CDR3 nucleotides: TGTGCCAGCTCCCAAAGTAGCGGGACAGTTTCCTACGAGCAGTACTTC. Protein sequence: CASSQSSGTVSYEQYF.

This sequence joins TRBV14 and TRBJ2-7; D call uncertain. Trimming stripped 1 base from V and 1 base from J, with 2 bases between. The CDR3 is made up of 12 amino acids. Germline-derived CDR1 and CDR2 are SGHDN and FVKESK. CDR3 loop: CASSQGSYEQYF. For the CDR3, the DNA is TGTGCCAGCAGCCAAGGGTCCTACGAGCAGTACTTC.

The chain is built from TRBV6-1 and TRBJ2-2, with D perhaps matching TRBD1 (5 bases). Per the germline V gene, CDR1 is MNHNS and CDR2 is SASEGT. The CDR3 is 15 residues long. The V and J ends lost 1 base and 1 base respectively, with 7 bases between them. The CDR3 DNA reads as TGTGCCAGCAGTGAAGAGGGGCAGAACACCGGGGAGCTGTTTTTT. Translating gives CASSEEGQNTGELFF.

The gene calls are TRBV27 and TRBJ1-6, with a weak D call TRBD1 (5 bases). The CDR3 is made up of 14 amino acids. In germline, CDR1 is MNHEY, CDR2 SMNVEV (reference sequence). Trimming stripped 4 bases from V and 6 bases from J, with 10 bases between. The CDR3: CASSYEGFNSPLHF. CDR3 bases: TGTGCCAGCAGTTACGAGGGGTTTAATTCACCCCTCCACTTT.

In this sample, this clone turned up a few times. J is TRBJ2-1 and V is TRBV29-1; D is ambiguous. V was pared by 4 bases and J by 0 bases, with 4 bases between. This CDR3 region has 12 residues. Germline V CDR1 and CDR2: SQVTM, ANQGSEA. The CDR3 loop reads CSVVGSYNEQFF. CDR3 bases: TGCAGCGTTGTCGGCTCCTACAATGAGCAGTTCTTC.

This clone has just one count. The chain couples TRBV9 to TRBJ2-3, with D uncertain. The germline V and J ends were trimmed by 0 bases and 2 bases, with 7 bases remaining between them. The CDR3 has 14 amino acids. Germline V gives CDR1 SGDLS, CDR2 YYNGEE. DNA of the CDR3: TGTGCCAGCAGCGTAGATACCGTCACAGATACGCAGTATTTT. Protein product: CASSVDTVTDTQYF.

The rearrangement uses TRBV7-2 and TRBJ2-1; 9 nucleotides align to TRBD1. Germline assignment: CDR1 SGHTA and CDR2 FQGNSA. The trim removed 0 bases at V and 0 bases at J, leaving 18 bases unmatched. This CDR3 comprises 22 residues. CDR3 bases: TGTGCCAGCAGCTTAGCAAGTACTGGAGGGACAGGGCATCCGAGCTCCTACAATGAGCAGTTCTTC. It codes for CASSLASTGGTGHPSSYNEQFF.

The chain recombines TRBV6-1 with TRBJ2-7; 8 positions match TRBD2. Trimming cost V 10 bases and J 5 bases; bases outside gene matches: 16. This CDR3 region has 15 residues. The germline CDR1 and CDR2 sequences are MNHNS and SASEGT. CDR3 in amino acids: CAIGGLAGFTHEQYF. The CDR3 region has the DNA TGTGCCATCGGCGGCCTAGCGGGCTTCACTCACGAGCAGTACTTC.

The V call is TRBV7-9, the J call TRBJ1-2, with a weak D call TRBD1 (5 bases). The V gene lost 5 bases and the J gene lost 5 bases, with 12 bases spanning the gap. The germline V gene has CDR1 SEHNR and CDR2 FQNEAQ (reference sequence). The CDR3 runs to 13 residues. CDR3 sequence reads: CASSGAPLYGYTF. The CDR3, as DNA: TGTGCCAGCAGCGGGGCTCCCCTATATGGCTACACCTTC.

This clone was seen a single time. As DNA, the CDR3 is TGCGCCAGCAGCTTGGCCCAGGGAGGTAACTATGGCTACACCTTC. It yields the protein CASSLAQGGNYGYTF. The genes are TRBV5-1 and TRBJ1-2, with a tentative D call TRBD1 (5 bases). The CDR3 spans 15 residues. Deletions cut 0 bases from V and 1 base from J, with 10 bases between. CDR1 is SGHRS and CDR2 is YFSETQ in the germline V gene.

J is TRBJ1-2 and V is TRBV5-4; 7 bases line up with TRBD1. The trim removed 3 bases at V and 9 bases at J, leaving 8 bases unmatched. Germline values: CDR1 SGHNT, CDR2 YYREEE (reference sequence). The CDR3 totals 13 residues. CDR3 bases: TGTGCCAGCAGCTCGCAAGGGGGCAGGAGCTACACCTTC. It encodes CASSSQGGRSYTF. The whole variable domain, filled in from reference TRBV5-4 and TRBJ1-2, reads ETGVTQSPTHLIKTRGQQVTLRCSSQSGHNTVSWYQQALGQGPQFIFQYYREEENGRGNFPPRFSGLQFPNYSSELNVNALELDDSALYLCASSSQGGRSYTFGSGTRLTVV.

The chain links TRBV14 to TRBJ2-1; D might be TRBD2 (6 bases). Trimming took 0 bases from V and 11 from J, leaving 14 bases between them. This CDR3 has 14 residues. CDR1 and CDR2 (germline): SGHDN, FVKESK. The CDR3 DNA reads TGTGCCAGCAGCCAAGATCGAGGGAGGTCGCAGCAGTTCTTC. This codes for CASSQDRGRSQQFF.

The V gene is TRBV5-4, the J gene TRBJ1-2; D may be TRBD1 (5 bases). CDR1 is SGHNT, CDR2 YYREEE, per germline (reference sequence). There are 15 residues in the CDR3. V was trimmed by 2 bases and J by 6 bases, leaving 17 bases between them. In nucleotides, the CDR3 is TGTGCCAGCAGCTTTTTGCAGGGAAGAAGTAATGGCTACACCTTC. Translating it yields CASSFLQGRSNGYTF.

The V call is TRBV18, the J call TRBJ2-7; the match to TRBD1 covers 9 bases. CDR3 length: 15 residues. V was pared by 3 bases and J by 5 bases, with 8 bases of the junction left unmatched. The V gene's germline CDR1 is KGHSH and CDR2 LQKENI. CDR3 amino acids: CASSPQQGAANEQYF. Here the CDR3 DNA reads TGTGCCAGCTCACCTCAACAGGGGGCAGCCAACGAGCAGTACTTC.

The chain recombines TRBV6-5 with TRBJ1-2; no clear D. CDR1 is MNHEY and CDR2 is SVGAGI in the germline V gene. This CDR3 has 13 amino acids. Between the trimmed V and J ends, which lost 7 bases and 4 bases, there was a span of 13 bases. CDR3 in amino acids: CASMGSGFYGYTF. CDR3 nucleotide sequence: TGTGCCAGCATGGGATCTGGGTTCTATGGCTACACCTTC.

The chain uses TRBV30 and TRBJ1-5; 9 nucleotides match TRBD1. From germline, CDR1 is GTSNPN and CDR2 SVGIG (reference sequence). The CDR3 spans 14 residues. V dropped 1 base and J dropped 7; count of bases not matched to a gene: 5. For the CDR3, the DNA is TGTGCCTGGAGTGGAGGGACAGGGAAACAGCCCCAGCATTTT. Translated: CAWSGGTGKQPQHF. Using reference TRBV30 and TRBJ1-5 for the parts outside the CDR3, the full variable domain is SQTIHQWPATLVQPVGSPLSLECTVEGTSNPNLYWYRQAAGRGLQLLFYSVGIGQISSEVPQNLSASRPQDRQFILSSKKLLLSDSGFYLCAWSGGTGKQPQHFGDGTRLSIL.

CDR3 residues: CASSRTVSETQYF. The CDR3 nucleotides are TGTGCCAGCAGCCGGACGGTCTCAGAGACCCAGTACTTC. The genes are TRBV7-2 and TRBJ2-5; D gene unclear. Trimming shortened V by 5 bases and J by 4 bases, and 11 bases separated the two germline ends. The germline CDR1 and CDR2 sequences are SGHTA and FQGNSA. The CDR3 extends over 13 amino acids. The entire variable domain, with the rest obtained from reference TRBV7-2 and TRBJ2-5, is as follows: GAGVSQSPSNKVTEKGKDVELRCDPISGHTALYWYRQSLGQGLEFLIYFQGNSAPDKSGLPSDRFSAERTGGSVSTLTIQRTQQEDSAVYLCASSRTVSETQYFGPGTRLLVL.

The chain is built from TRBV5-1 and TRBJ2-1; the D call may be TRBD1 or TRBD2 (5 bases each). Trimming pared 4 bases from V and 11 bases from J, leaving 19 bases between. The V gene's germline CDR1 is SGHRS and CDR2 YFSETQ. The CDR3 has 14 amino acids. The CDR3 loop reads CASSTTNNPGQQFF. As DNA, the CDR3 is TGCGCCAGCAGCACAACAAATAACCCGGGACAGCAGTTCTTC.